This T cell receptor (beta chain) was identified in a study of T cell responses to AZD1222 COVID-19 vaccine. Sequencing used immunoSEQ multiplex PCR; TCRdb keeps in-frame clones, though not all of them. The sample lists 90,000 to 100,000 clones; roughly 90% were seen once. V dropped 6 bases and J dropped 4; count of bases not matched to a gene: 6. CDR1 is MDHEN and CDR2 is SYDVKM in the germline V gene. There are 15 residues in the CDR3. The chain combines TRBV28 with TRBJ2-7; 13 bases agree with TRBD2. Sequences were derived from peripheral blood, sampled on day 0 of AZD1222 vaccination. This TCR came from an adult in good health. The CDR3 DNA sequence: TGTGCCAGCAGATATTTGGGACTAGCGGGATACGAGCAGTACTTC. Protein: CASRYLGLAGYEQYF. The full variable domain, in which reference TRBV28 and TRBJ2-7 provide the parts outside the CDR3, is DVKVTQSSRYLVKRTGEKVFLECVQDMDHENMFWYRQDPGLGLRLIYFSYDVKMKEKGDIPEGYSVSREKKERFSLILESASTNQTSMYLCASRYLGLAGYEQYFGPGTRLTVT.